This TCR beta chain was recovered during a study of cytomegalovirus exposure and HLA in healthy donors. Regarding the study as a whole: The study listed some 160 cytomegalovirus-associated TCR beta chains.

This CDR3 has 16 amino acids. Germline CDR1 MDHEN, CDR2 SYDVKM. J gave up 1 base and V 3 bases, and 7 bases lay outside the gene matches. In the case of this clone: The antigen is not known.

Generated by immunoSEQ multiplex PCR, the TCRdb table keeps only in-frame clones and is missing some. Of some 170,000 clones in the sample, over 85% were seen once. This TCR derives from a woman aged 18-29 years in good health and CMV-seropositive. V usage is TRBV28 and J usage is TRBJ2-5; 8 bases are a match to TRBD1. Sequences were obtained from PBMCs. The chain's CDR3 is CASSFTPGTGQETQYF. The CDR3 region has the DNA TGTGCCAGCAGTTTCACCCCCGGGACAGGCCAAGAGACCCAGTACTTC.